These T cell receptor beta chains were read from a single sample in a study of blood T cell dynamics during melanoma immunotherapy. Clones were read by immunoSEQ multiplex PCR, and TCRdb kept only the in-frame ones, dropping some. The table has about 4,800 clones, roughly 86% seen once. The sample here was blood, taken from a patient treated with checkpoint blockade. The origin of the receptors is a human donor with melanoma. Both conserved end residues are part of each CDR3. The D gene is left open where the match is weak. Rows give clone size only sometimes, using once, few, many, or a class for an expanded clone.

>-|TRBJ2-3|TRBV4-2|16|-
CASSQDDPAGTDTQYF
TGTGCCAGCAGCCAAGATGACCCAGCGGGTACAGATACGCAGTATTTT
>-|TRBJ1-1|TRBV7-2|14|-
CASSLDDRDTEAFF
TGTGCCAGCAGCTTGGATGACCGGGACACTGAAGCTTTCTTT
>few|TRBJ1-5|TRBV6-5|14|-
CASWGSSSNQPQHF
TGTGCCAGCTGGGGGAGCTCTAGCAATCAGCCCCAGCATTTT
>-|TRBJ2-7|TRBV7-9|13|-
CASSRGQFYEQYF
TGTGCCAGCAGCCGAGGACAGTTCTACGAGCAGTACTTC
>-|TRBJ1-2|TRBV6-6|13|-
CASGIQGVYGYTF
TGTGCCAGCGGAATCCAAGGGGTCTATGGCTACACCTTC
>-|TRBJ1-2|TRBV7-2|16|TRBD1
CASSYTPGTGTYGYTF
TGTGCCAGCAGCTACACCCCCGGGACAGGGACCTATGGCTACACCTTC
>large|TRBJ2-5|TRBV15|13|TRBD2
CATSRLAGETQYF
TGTGCCACCAGCAGACTAGCGGGAGAGACCCAGTACTTC
>-|TRBJ2-3|TRBV7-3|15|TRBD2
CASSLFTSGPDTQYF
TGTGCCAGCAGCTTATTCACTAGCGGGCCAGATACGCAGTATTTT
>-|TRBJ1-4|TRBV19|13|TRBD1
CATMGQFNEKLFF
TGTGCCACTATGGGACAGTTTAATGAAAAACTGTTTTTT
>-|TRBJ2-1|TRBV5-4|14|-
CASRHNWNYNEQFF
TGTGCCAGCAGACATAACTGGAACTACAATGAGCAGTTCTTC
>-|TRBJ2-7|TRBV7-9|11|-
CASSPQAEQYF
TGTGCCAGCAGCCCCCAGGCCGAGCAGTACTTC
>once|TRBJ1-5|TRBV30|15|-
CAWSVLGATNQPQHF
TGTGCCTGGAGTGTATTAGGTGCTACCAATCAGCCCCAGCATTTT
>-|TRBJ2-1|TRBV7-9|14|TRBD2
CASSLGLAGLGQFF
TGTGCCAGCAGCTTAGGACTAGCGGGGCTCGGGCAGTTCTTC
>-|TRBJ2-5|TRBV4-1|20|-
CASSPFLPGGGRLIEETQYF
TGCGCCAGCAGCCCATTTTTACCAGGGGGCGGGAGATTAATCGAGGAGACCCAGTACTTC
>once|TRBJ1-1|TRBV6-5|14|-
CASSKEGVNTEAFF
TGTGCCAGCTCCAAAGAGGGGGTGAACACTGAAGCTTTCTTT
>once|TRBJ2-7|TRBV5-5|14|-
CASSLRLPPYEQYF
TGTGCCAGCAGCTTGCGTCTGCCGCCCTACGAGCAGTACTTC
>-|TRBJ2-1|TRBV7-9|16|-
CASSLGGGISYNEQFF
TGTGCCAGCAGCTTAGGTGGCGGGATCTCCTACAATGAGCAGTTCTTC
>once|TRBJ2-3|TRBV29-1|14|-
CSVVLLTSTDTQYF
TGCAGCGTTGTTTTACTAACTAGCACAGATACGCAGTATTTT
>-|TRBJ2-2|TRBV5-1|14|-
CASSLGGFSGELFF
TGCGCCAGCAGCTTGGGCGGGTTTTCTGGGGAGCTGTTTTTT
>-|TRBJ2-3|TRBV19|13|-
CASRVREVDTQYF
TGTGCCAGTAGAGTCAGGGAGGTTGATACGCAGTATTTT
>few|TRBJ1-1|TRBV30|13|-
CAWSVQGATEAFF
TGTGCCTGGAGTGTACAAGGAGCCACTGAAGCTTTCTTT
>-|TRBJ2-3|TRBV4-2|14|-
CASSQGVRTDTQYF
TGTGCCAGCAGCCAAGGGGTTCGCACAGATACGCAGTATTTT
>-|TRBJ2-3|TRBV13|15|TRBD2
CASSPASGKSDTQYF
TGTGCCAGCAGCCCAGCTAGCGGGAAATCGGATACGCAGTATTTT
>-|TRBJ2-1|TRBV14|20|TRBD2
CASSQDVGLAGRPGDNEQFF
TGTGCCAGCAGCCAAGATGTCGGGCTAGCGGGTCGTCCCGGGGACAATGAGCAGTTCTTC
>-|TRBJ1-5|TRBV5-4|15|TRBD1
CASSLDRGLNQPQHF
TGTGCCAGCAGCTTAGACAGGGGACTTAATCAGCCCCAGCATTTT
>-|TRBJ2-3|TRBV4-2|16|-
CASSQLRDGSTDTQYF
TGTGCCAGCAGCCAACTCCGGGACGGCAGCACAGATACGCAGTATTTT
>-|TRBJ1-5|TRBV10-3|14|-
CAISESINSQPQHF
TGTGCCATCAGTGAGAGTATAAACAGCCAGCCCCAGCATTTT
>few|TRBJ2-7|TRBV7-2|16|TRBD1
CASSFTPGQLSYEQYF
TGTGCCAGCAGCTTCACTCCGGGACAGCTTTCCTACGAGCAGTACTTC
>-|TRBJ1-5|TRBV7-3|10|-
CASSLEPQHF
TGTGCCAGCAGCCTGGAGCCCCAGCATTTT